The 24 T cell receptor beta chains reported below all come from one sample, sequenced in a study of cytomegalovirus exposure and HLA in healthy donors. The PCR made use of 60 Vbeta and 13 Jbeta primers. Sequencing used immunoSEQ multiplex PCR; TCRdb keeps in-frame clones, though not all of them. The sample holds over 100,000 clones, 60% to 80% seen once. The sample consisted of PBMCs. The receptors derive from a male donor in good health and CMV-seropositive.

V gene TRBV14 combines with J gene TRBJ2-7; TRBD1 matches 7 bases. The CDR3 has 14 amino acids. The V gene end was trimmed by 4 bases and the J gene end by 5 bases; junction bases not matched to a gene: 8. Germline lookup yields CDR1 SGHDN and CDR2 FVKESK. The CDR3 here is CASSLFGTDDEQYF. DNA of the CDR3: TGTGCCAGCAGCCTTTTCGGGACAGACGACGAGCAGTACTTC.

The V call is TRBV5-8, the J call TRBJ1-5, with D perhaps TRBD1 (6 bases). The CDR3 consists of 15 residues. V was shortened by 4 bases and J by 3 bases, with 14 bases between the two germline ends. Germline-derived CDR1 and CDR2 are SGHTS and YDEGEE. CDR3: CASSKGQIVNQPQHF. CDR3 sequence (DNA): TGTGCCAGCAGCAAAGGACAGATCGTCAATCAGCCCCAGCATTTT.

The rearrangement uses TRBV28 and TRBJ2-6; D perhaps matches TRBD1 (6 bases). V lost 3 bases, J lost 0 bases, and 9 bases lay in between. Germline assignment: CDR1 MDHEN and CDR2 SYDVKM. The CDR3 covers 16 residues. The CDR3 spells CASSLDRYSGANVLTF. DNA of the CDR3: TGTGCCAGCAGTTTGGACAGATACTCTGGGGCCAACGTCCTGACTTTC. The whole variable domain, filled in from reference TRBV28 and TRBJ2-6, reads DVKVTQSSRYLVKRTGEKVFLECVQDMDHENMFWYRQDPGLGLRLIYFSYDVKMKEKGDIPEGYSVSREKKERFSLILESASTNQTSMYLCASSLDRYSGANVLTFGAGSRLTVL.

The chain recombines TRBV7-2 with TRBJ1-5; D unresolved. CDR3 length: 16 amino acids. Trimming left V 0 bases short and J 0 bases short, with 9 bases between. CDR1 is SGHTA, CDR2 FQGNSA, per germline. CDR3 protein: CASSLAGGYSNQPQHF. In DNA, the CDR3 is TGTGCCAGCAGCTTAGCAGGAGGGTATAGCAATCAGCCCCAGCATTTT.

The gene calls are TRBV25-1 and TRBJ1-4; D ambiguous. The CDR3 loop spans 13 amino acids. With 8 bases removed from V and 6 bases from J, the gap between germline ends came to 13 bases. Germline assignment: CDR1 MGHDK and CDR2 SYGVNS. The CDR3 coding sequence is TGTGCCAGCTCTGTCGGGGTCGATGAAAAACTGTTTTTT. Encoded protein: CASSVGVDEKLFF.

CDR3 sequence (DNA): TGTGCCAGCAGTCCCGGAGGGGATTTCGACTACACCTTC. Translating gives CASSPGGDFDYTF. The chain recombines TRBV6-5 with TRBJ1-2, with a tentative D call TRBD1 (5 bases). The CDR3 consists of 13 residues. V lost 5 bases to trimming and J lost 10 bases, with 17 bases between them. Germline values: CDR1 MNHEY, CDR2 SVGAGI.

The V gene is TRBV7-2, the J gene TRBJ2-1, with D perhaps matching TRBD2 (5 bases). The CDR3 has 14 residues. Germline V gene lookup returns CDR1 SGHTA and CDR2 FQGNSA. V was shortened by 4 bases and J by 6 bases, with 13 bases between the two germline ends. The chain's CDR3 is CASSYPWTGNEQFF. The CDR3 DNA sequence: TGTGCCAGCAGCTATCCCTGGACTGGCAATGAGCAGTTCTTC.

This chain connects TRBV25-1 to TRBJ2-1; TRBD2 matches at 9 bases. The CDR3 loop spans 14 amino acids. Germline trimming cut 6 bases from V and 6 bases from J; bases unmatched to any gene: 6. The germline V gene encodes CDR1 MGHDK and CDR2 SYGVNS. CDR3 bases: TGTGCCAGCAGCGCTGAGGGACTAGCCAATGAGCAGTTCTTC. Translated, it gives CASSAEGLANEQFF.

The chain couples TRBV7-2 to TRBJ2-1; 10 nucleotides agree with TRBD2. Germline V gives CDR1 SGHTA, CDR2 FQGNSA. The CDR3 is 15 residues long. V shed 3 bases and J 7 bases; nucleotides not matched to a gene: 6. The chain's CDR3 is CASSFLAGELNEQFF. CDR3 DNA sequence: TGTGCCAGCAGCTTTCTAGCGGGAGAGTTGAATGAGCAGTTCTTC.

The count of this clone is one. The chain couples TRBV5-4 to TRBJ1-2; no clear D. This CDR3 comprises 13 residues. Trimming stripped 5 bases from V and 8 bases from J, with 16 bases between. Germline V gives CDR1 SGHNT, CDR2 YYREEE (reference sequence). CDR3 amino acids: CASSRDTYLGYTF. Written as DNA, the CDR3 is TGTGCCAGCAGTCGTGACACTTACCTGGGCTACACCTTC.

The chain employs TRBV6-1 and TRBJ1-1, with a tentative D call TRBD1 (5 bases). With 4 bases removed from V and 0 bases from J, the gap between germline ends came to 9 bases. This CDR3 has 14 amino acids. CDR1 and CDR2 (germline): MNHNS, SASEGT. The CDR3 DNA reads TGTGCCAGCAGTGGAGGACACCTGAACACTGAAGCTTTCTTT. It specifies CASSGGHLNTEAFF.

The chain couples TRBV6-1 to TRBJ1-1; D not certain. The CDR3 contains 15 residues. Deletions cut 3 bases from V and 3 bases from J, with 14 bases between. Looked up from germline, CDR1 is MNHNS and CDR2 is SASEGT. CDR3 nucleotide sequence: TGTGCCAGCAGTGATTACGACATATCTTACACTGAAGCTTTCTTT. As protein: CASSDYDISYTEAFF.

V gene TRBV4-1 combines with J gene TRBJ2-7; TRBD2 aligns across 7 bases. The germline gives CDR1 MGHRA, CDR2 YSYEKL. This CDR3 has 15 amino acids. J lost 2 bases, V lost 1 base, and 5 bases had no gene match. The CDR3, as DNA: TGCGCCAGCAGCCAAGGGACTAGGAGCCCCTACGAGCAGTACTTC. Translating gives CASSQGTRSPYEQYF.

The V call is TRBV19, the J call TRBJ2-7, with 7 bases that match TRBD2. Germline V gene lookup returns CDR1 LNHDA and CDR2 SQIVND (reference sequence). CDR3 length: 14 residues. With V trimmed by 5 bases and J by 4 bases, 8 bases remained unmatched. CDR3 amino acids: CASSEAGKGYEQYF. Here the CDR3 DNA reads TGTGCCAGTAGTGAAGCGGGAAAGGGGTACGAGCAGTACTTC.

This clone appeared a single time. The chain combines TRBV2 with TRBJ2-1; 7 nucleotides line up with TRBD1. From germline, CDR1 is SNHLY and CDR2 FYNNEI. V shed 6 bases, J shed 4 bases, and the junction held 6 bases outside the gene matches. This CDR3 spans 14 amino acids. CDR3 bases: TGTGCCAGCAGGACCGGGACAGTATACAATGAGCAGTTCTTC. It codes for CASRTGTVYNEQFF.

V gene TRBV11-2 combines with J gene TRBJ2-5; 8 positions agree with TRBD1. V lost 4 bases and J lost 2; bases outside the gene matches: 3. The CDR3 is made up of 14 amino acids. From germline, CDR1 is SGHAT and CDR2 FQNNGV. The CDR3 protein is CASSSGGRQETQYF. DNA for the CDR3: TGTGCCAGCAGCTCAGGGGGCCGGCAAGAGACCCAGTACTTC.

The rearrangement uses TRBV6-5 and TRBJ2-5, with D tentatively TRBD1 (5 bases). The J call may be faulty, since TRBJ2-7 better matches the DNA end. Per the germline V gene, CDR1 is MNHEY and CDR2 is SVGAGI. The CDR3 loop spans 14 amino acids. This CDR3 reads CASSTRDSSYEQYF. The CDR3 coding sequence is TGTGCCAGCAGTACCCGAGACAGCTCCTACGAGCAGTACTTC.

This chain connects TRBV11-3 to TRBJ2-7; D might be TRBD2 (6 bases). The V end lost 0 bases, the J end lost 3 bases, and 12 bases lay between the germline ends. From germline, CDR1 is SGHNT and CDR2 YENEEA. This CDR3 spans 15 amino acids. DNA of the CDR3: TGTGCCAGCAGCTTAGAGGGGGGAAAGGGCTACGAGCAGTACTTC. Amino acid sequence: CASSLEGGKGYEQYF.

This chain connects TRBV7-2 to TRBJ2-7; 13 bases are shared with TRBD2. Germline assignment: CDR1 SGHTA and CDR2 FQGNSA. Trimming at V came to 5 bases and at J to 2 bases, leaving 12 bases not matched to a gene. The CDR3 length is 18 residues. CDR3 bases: TGTGCCAGCAGCATCACCGGGACTAGCGGGACAGGAGCCTACGAGCAGTACTTC. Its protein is CASSITGTSGTGAYEQYF.

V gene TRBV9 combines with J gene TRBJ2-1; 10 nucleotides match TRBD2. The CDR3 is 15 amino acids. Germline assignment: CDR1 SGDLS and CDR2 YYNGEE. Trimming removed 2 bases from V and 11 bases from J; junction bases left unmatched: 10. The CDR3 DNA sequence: TGTGCCAGCAGCGTCTCTAGCGGGAGTGGGAATAAGCAGTTCTTC. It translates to CASSVSSGSGNKQFF.

The CDR3 spells CASNPEAGKQYF. CDR3 coding DNA: TGTGCCAGTAACCCCGAAGCGGGAAAGCAGTATTTT. The rearrangement links TRBV19 to TRBJ2-3; 7 bases fit TRBD2. V gave up 7 bases and J gave up 11 bases; unmatched junction bases: 9. The germline gives CDR1 LNHDA, CDR2 SQIVND (reference sequence). The CDR3 contains 12 residues. The full variable domain, rest sourced from reference TRBV19 and TRBJ2-3, is DGGITQSPKYLFRKEGQNVTLSCEQNLNHDAMYWYRQDPGQGLRLIYYSQIVNDFQKGDIAEGYSVSREKKESFPLTVTSAQKNPTAFYLCASNPEAGKQYFGPGTRLTVL.

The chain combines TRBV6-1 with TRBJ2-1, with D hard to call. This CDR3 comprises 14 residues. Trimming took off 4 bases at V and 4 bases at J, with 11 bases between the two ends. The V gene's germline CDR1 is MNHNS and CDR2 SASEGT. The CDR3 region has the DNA TGTGCCAGCAGTGCTAGGCCGGATTACAATGAGCAGTTCTTC. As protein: CASSARPDYNEQFF.

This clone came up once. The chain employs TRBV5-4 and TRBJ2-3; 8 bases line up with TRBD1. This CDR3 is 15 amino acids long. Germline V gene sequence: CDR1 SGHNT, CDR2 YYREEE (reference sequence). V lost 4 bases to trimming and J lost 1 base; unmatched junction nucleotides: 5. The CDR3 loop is CASSTPGQGTDTQYF. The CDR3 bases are TGTGCCAGCAGCACTCCGGGACAGGGCACAGATACGCAGTATTTT.

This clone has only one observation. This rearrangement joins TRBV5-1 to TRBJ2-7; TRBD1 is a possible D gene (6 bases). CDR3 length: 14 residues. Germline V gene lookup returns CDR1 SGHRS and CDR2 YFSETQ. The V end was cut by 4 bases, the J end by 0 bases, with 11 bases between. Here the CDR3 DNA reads TGCGCCAGCAGCAGGGACATTAGCTCCTACGAGCAGTACTTC. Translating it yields CASSRDISSYEQYF. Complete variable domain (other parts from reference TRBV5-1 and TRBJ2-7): KAGVTQTPRYLIKTRGQQVTLSCSPISGHRSVSWYQQTPGQGLQFLFEYFSETQRNKGNFPGRFSGRQFSNSRSEMNVSTLELGDSALYLCASSRDISSYEQYFGPGTRLTVT.